This T cell receptor beta chain was retrieved from a study of human T cells and chemical hapten exposure. Time point defined: patch test 2, 6 weeks after DPC sensitization. Treatment of the sample: therapeutic diphenylcyclopropenone sensitization with weekly scalp DPC. Germline loops: CDR1 SGHVS, CDR2 FNYEAQ. The CDR3 is 15 amino acids. Trimming shortened V by 6 bases and J by 1 base, and 15 bases separated the two germline ends. TCRdb itself ran the RACE reads through MiXCR, one entry per CDR3 protein. The sample has around 80,000 distinct CDR3 sequences, 6% to 8.5% seen once. This clonotype came up many times.

The source of this sequence is a woman aged 25 to 39 with alopecia areata. Some clones in this sample may be carry-over from other donors' samples. The V call is TRBV7-6, the J call TRBJ1-1; D gene ambiguous. This specimen consisted of whole blood, obtained in connection with sensitization to the hapten diphenylcyclopropenone (DPC). The CDR3 DNA reads as TGTGCCAGCAGGGCGACGGGTAGCCCGAACACTGAAGCTTTCTTT. Its protein is CASRATGSPNTEAFF.